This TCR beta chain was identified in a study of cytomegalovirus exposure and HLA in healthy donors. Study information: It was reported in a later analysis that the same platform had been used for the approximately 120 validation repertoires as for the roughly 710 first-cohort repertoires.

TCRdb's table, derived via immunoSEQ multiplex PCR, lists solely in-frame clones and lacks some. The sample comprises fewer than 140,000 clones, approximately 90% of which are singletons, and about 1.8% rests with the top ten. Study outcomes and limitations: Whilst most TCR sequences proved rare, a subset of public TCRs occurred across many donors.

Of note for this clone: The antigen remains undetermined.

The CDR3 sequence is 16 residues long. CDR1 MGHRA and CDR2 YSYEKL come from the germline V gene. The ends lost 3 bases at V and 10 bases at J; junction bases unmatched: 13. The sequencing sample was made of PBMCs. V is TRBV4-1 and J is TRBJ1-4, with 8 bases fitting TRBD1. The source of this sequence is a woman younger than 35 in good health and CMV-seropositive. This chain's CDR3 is CASSQTPGQGAGKLFF. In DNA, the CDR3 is TGCGCCAGCAGCCAGACACCCGGCCAGGGGGCGGGAAAACTGTTTTTT.